One and the same sample provided the 18 T cell receptor beta chains below, sequenced in a study of T-cell memory formation after mild COVID-19 listed by TCRdb under 2021. The library was prepared using 5' RACE. The sequencer was an Illumina NovaSeq 6000. TCRdb redid the processing of the public reads, applying fastp at Q25 and MiXCR, and retained in-frame beta chains. Rows are unified per CDR3 protein, each entry keeping the most common DNA and genes. The sample table contains 50,000 or so distinct CDR3 sequences; only one count was recorded for around 25% of them. The ten most abundant clones make up about 41% of the sample. The sequenced material came from PBMCs or a T cell subset sorted from them (not recorded which). Source of these receptors: a man aged 18 to 29 who had mild COVID-19 (a few samples of this study predate the infection). The sample titles of this study are shuffled in the database, so cell type and time point are left out; the donor was told from shared clones.

CDR3 sequence reads: CASRRDGANQPQHF. DNA of the CDR3: TGTGCCAGCAGGAGGGACGGAGCTAATCAGCCCCAGCATTTT. The chain carries TRBV6-2 or TRBV6-3 and TRBJ1-5, with D possibly matching TRBD1 (5 bases). Germline V gene data show CDR1 as MNHEY and CDR2 as SVGEGT. The CDR3 is 14 residues long. The V and J ends lost 6 bases and 4 bases respectively, with 13 bases between them.

This chain links TRBV4-1 with TRBJ1-1; D gene ambiguous. The germline V gene encodes CDR1 MGHRA and CDR2 YSYEKL. The CDR3 consists of 14 residues. V was trimmed by 1 base and J by 0 bases, leaving 6 bases between them. The CDR3 nucleotides are TGCGCCAGCAGCCAAGTTCGAGTGAACACTGAAGCTTTCTTT. Translated: CASSQVRVNTEAFF.

V is TRBV29-1 and J is TRBJ2-7; the match to TRBD1 covers 10 bases. Germline assignment: CDR1 SQVTM and CDR2 ANQGSEA. V lost 4 bases, J lost 2 bases, and 2 bases stayed unmatched. CDR3 size: 13 residues. The CDR3 region is CSVVGQGAYEQYF. The CDR3 coding sequence is TGCAGCGTTGTTGGACAGGGGGCCTACGAGCAGTACTTC.

The sample holds a few counts of this clonotype. The rearrangement uses TRBV5-8 and TRBJ1-5; D remains unclear. Germline assignment: CDR1 SGHTS and CDR2 YDEGEE. The CDR3 extends over 15 amino acids. The germline V and J ends were trimmed by 2 bases and 0 bases, with 9 bases remaining between them. CDR3 bases: TGTGCCAGCAGCTTTGAGGGATTTAGCAATCAGCCCCAGCATTTT. It specifies CASSFEGFSNQPQHF.

The table lists this clonotype with many counts. The gene calls are TRBV5-1 and TRBJ1-1; unclear D gene. Between the trimmed V and J ends, which lost 0 bases and 5 bases, there was a span of 5 bases. This CDR3 contains 12 residues. Germline loops: CDR1 SGHRS, CDR2 YFSETQ. CDR3 DNA: TGCGCCAGCAGCTTGGGGTCGACTGAAGCTTTCTTT. Residues: CASSLGSTEAFF. Together with reference TRBV5-1 and TRBJ1-1, the CDR3 gives the full variable domain: KAGVTQTPRYLIKTRGQQVTLSCSPISGHRSVSWYQQTPGQGLQFLFEYFSETQRNKGNFPGRFSGRQFSNSRSEMNVSTLELGDSALYLCASSLGSTEAFFGQGTRLTVV.

The chain employs TRBV7-9 and TRBJ2-1, with 10 bases matching TRBD2. Germline V lookup: CDR1 SEHNR, CDR2 FQNEAQ (reference sequence). V shed 3 bases, J shed 4 bases, and the junction held 6 bases outside the gene matches. The CDR3 contains 16 residues. Here the CDR3 reads CASSFVLAGAYNEQFF. The CDR3 coding sequence is TGTGCCAGCAGCTTTGTGCTAGCGGGGGCGTACAATGAGCAGTTCTTC.

This clonotype was counted only a few times. The genes are TRBV4-3 and TRBJ2-5; TRBD2 aligns across 15 bases. With V trimmed by 3 bases and J by 5 bases, 4 bases remained unmatched. CDR1 is LGHNA and CDR2 is YSLEER in the germline V gene. The CDR3 spans 16 residues. The CDR3 DNA is TGCGCCAGCAGCCACGGACTAGCGGGGGGGCCGGAGACCCAGTACTTC. Translated: CASSHGLAGGPETQYF.

At least ten counts were recorded for this clonotype. The chain is built from TRBV9 and TRBJ2-1, with D unresolved. V was clipped by 0 bases and J by 7 bases, with 5 bases between them. The CDR3 runs 12 residues. Germline-derived CDR1 and CDR2 are SGDLS and YYNGEE. The CDR3 protein is CASSVDRNEQFF. The CDR3 nucleotides read TGTGCCAGCAGCGTAGACAGAAATGAGCAGTTCTTC.

This chain joins TRBV6-5 and TRBJ2-1, with 7 bases identical to TRBD1. The CDR3 contains 14 residues. Germline lookup yields CDR1 MNHEY and CDR2 SVGAGI. Germline trimming cut 4 bases from V and 7 bases from J; bases unmatched to any gene: 7. Here the CDR3 DNA reads TGTGCCAGCAGTTCTACAGGGGTAGGGAATGAGCAGTTCTTC. Amino acid sequence: CASSSTGVGNEQFF.

The chain links TRBV5-6 to TRBJ1-2; maybe TRBD1 (6 bases). The CDR3 extends over 13 amino acids. Trimming left V 3 bases short and J 3 bases short, with 9 bases between. Germline CDR1 reads SGHDT; CDR2 reads YYEEEE. Written as DNA, the CDR3 is TGTGCCAGCAGCTCAGGACAGTACTATGGCTACACCTTC. As protein: CASSSGQYYGYTF.

The rearrangement joins TRBV4-1 to TRBJ2-5; perhaps TRBD2 as D (6 bases). Between the trimmed V and J ends, which lost 2 bases and 4 bases, there was a span of 11 bases. Germline assignment: CDR1 MGHRA and CDR2 YSYEKL. There are 14 residues in the CDR3. The CDR3 sequence is CASSQTQGGETQYF. The CDR3 DNA follows: TGCGCCAGCAGCCAAACCCAGGGAGGAGAGACCCAGTACTTC.

The chain has TRBV30 and TRBJ2-1; TRBD2 matches 8 bases. V shed 4 bases, J shed 4 bases, and the junction held 3 bases outside the gene matches. Per the germline V gene, CDR1 is GTSNPN and CDR2 is SVGIG (reference sequence). CDR3 length equals 13 residues. The CDR3 DNA sequence: TGTGCCTGGACCGCGGGGGGTTACAATGAGCAGTTCTTC. Its protein is CAWTAGGYNEQFF.

This chain links TRBV7-6 with TRBJ2-3; 7 bases fit TRBD2. Germline values: CDR1 SGHVS, CDR2 FNYEAQ. The CDR3 extends over 16 amino acids. The ends lost 6 bases at V and 3 bases at J; junction bases unmatched: 12. The CDR3 DNA sequence: TGTGCCAGCAGTAGCTACGGGACTATAGGGACAGATACGCAGTATTTT. Amino acid sequence: CASSSYGTIGTDTQYF.

This rearrangement joins TRBV7-9 to TRBJ2-1, with a tentative D call TRBD2 (7 bases). Per germline, CDR1 SEHNR and CDR2 FQNEAQ (reference sequence). The CDR3 extends over 15 amino acids. V lost 0 bases and J 5 bases, leaving 11 bases between the germline ends. The CDR3 bases are TGTGCCAGCAGCTTAGCTCGGGGGGCCGACAATGAGCAGTTCTTC. This encodes CASSLARGADNEQFF.

The rearrangement links TRBV12-3 or TRBV12-4 to TRBJ2-7; tentative D call: TRBD2 (6 bases). V was cut by 3 bases and J by 3 bases, with 12 bases left in between. The length of the CDR3 is 14 residues. The chain's CDR3 is CASSFWGVDYEQYF. Here the CDR3 DNA reads TGTGCCAGCAGTTTCTGGGGGGTGGACTACGAGCAGTACTTC.

This clonotype came up a few times. The chain combines TRBV25-1 with TRBJ2-5; the match to TRBD2 covers 13 bases. Germline lookup yields CDR1 MGHDK and CDR2 SYGVNS. This CDR3 has 18 amino acids. V was pared by 3 bases and J by 3 bases, with 10 bases of the junction left unmatched. CDR3 DNA: TGTGCCAGCAGTGACCCCGTGACTAGCGGGGGGTACAAAGAGACCCAGTACTTC. Its protein product is CASSDPVTSGGYKETQYF.

In its sample, this clonotype was seen a few times. The chain is built from TRBV5-1 and TRBJ2-7; 11 bases are shared with TRBD2. The length of the CDR3 is 15 residues. Trimming took 4 bases from V and 2 from J; bases not matched to a gene: 5. CDR1 and CDR2 from the germline V gene are SGHRS and YFSETQ. The CDR3 nucleotides are TGCGCCAGCAGCGCACTAGCGGGGGCCACCTACGAGCAGTACTTC. Translating gives CASSALAGATYEQYF.

The chain is built from TRBV20-1 and TRBJ1-5, with D possibly matching TRBD1 (5 bases). V was pared by 3 bases and J by 2 bases, with 11 bases between. The CDR3 totals 14 residues. The germline V gene encodes CDR1 DFQATT and CDR2 SNEGSKA (reference sequence). In nucleotides, the CDR3 is TGCAGTGCTAGTGGGGGGATCGGCAATCAGCCCCAGCATTTT. It encodes CSASGGIGNQPQHF.